The entry below describes one TCR beta chain. Alongside a J-beta primer mix, a sample-barcoded 5' primer served in a second PCR lasting roughly 6 to 11 cycles. TCRdb itself ran the 5' RACE reads through MiXCR, one entry per CDR3 protein. The top ten hold 7.7% of the sample, which has about 1.7 million distinct CDR3 sequences, roughly 30% seen once. This sample is drawn from a study of blood T cells in healthy people across ages. The V end lost 2 bases, the J end lost 3 bases, and 20 bases lay between the germline ends. Germline lookup yields CDR1 SGHDT and CDR2 YYEEEE. This CDR3 spans 17 amino acids. The material sequenced was blood. The chain joins TRBV5-6 to TRBJ1-1; D possibly corresponds to TRBD1 (5 bases). This TCR came from a woman aged 25 to 39 in good health. The CDR3 nucleotides are TGTGCCAGCAGCTTAGTACGTCGGGGCGTGGGGGACACTGAAGCTTTCTTT. Its protein product is CASSLVRRGVGDTEAFF.